The rows below give T cell receptor beta chains drawn from one sample of a study of spatial heterogeneity in lung cancer. TCRdb re-analysed the 5' RACE reads in MiXCR, keeping a single row per CDR3 protein. The sample carries over 15,000 distinct CDR3 sequences, about 6% recorded once. Source: PBMCs, taken at follow-up. These receptors were taken from a male donor with early-stage non-small cell lung cancer. Each CDR3 is given with its conserved first and last residue. A D gene is named only where the DNA matches it firmly.

v_call: TRBV7-3
d_call: NA
j_call: TRBJ2-7
cdr3_aa: CASSLTGASEQYF

v_call: TRBV5-4
d_call: NA
j_call: TRBJ2-1
cdr3_aa: CASSLDSRLSNEQFF

v_call: TRBV19
d_call: TRBD2
j_call: TRBJ2-1
cdr3_aa: CASISSGSSYNEQFF

v_call: TRBV4-2
d_call: NA
j_call: TRBJ2-1
cdr3_aa: CASSQERGVGYNEQFF

v_call: TRBV11-2
d_call: NA
j_call: TRBJ1-1
cdr3_aa: CASSLYSETTEAFF

v_call: TRBV5-6
d_call: NA
j_call: TRBJ1-2
cdr3_aa: CASSSLSIKEEGYTF

v_call: TRBV20-1
d_call: TRBD2
j_call: TRBJ2-1
cdr3_aa: CSARTSGPSYNEQFF

v_call: TRBV28
d_call: NA
j_call: TRBJ2-1
cdr3_aa: CASSTYNEQFF

v_call: TRBV7-2
d_call: NA
j_call: TRBJ2-7
cdr3_aa: CASSLSRASYEQYF

v_call: TRBV18
d_call: NA
j_call: TRBJ2-7
cdr3_aa: CASSPRGGYRSEQYF

v_call: TRBV2
d_call: NA
j_call: TRBJ2-3
cdr3_aa: CASSYTSSSTDTQYF

v_call: TRBV20-1
d_call: NA
j_call: TRBJ2-6
cdr3_aa: CSARVGGAGANVLTF

v_call: TRBV27
d_call: TRBD1
j_call: TRBJ2-7
cdr3_aa: CASTPQGAFSNEQYF

v_call: TRBV9
d_call: TRBD1
j_call: TRBJ2-5
cdr3_aa: CASSVGTGGAETQYF

v_call: TRBV5-6
d_call: TRBD2
j_call: TRBJ2-3
cdr3_aa: CAAKGRVPDSTDTQYF

v_call: TRBV6-1
d_call: NA
j_call: TRBJ1-2
cdr3_aa: CASSVQENYGYTF

v_call: TRBV4-3
d_call: TRBD1
j_call: TRBJ2-6
cdr3_aa: CASSQGGGAGANVLTF

v_call: TRBV5-6
d_call: NA
j_call: TRBJ1-5
cdr3_aa: CASSLAAGLHQPQHF

v_call: TRBV10-3
d_call: TRBD1
j_call: TRBJ2-7
cdr3_aa: CAISAGQGAYEQYF

v_call: TRBV27
d_call: NA
j_call: TRBJ1-2
cdr3_aa: CASSRTAHYGYTF

v_call: TRBV3-1
d_call: NA
j_call: TRBJ1-3
cdr3_aa: CASSQEPGRASGNTIYF

v_call: TRBV7-9
d_call: TRBD1
j_call: TRBJ2-7
cdr3_aa: CASSGTGTGDEQYF

v_call: TRBV12-3/TRBV12-4
d_call: NA
j_call: TRBJ1-4
cdr3_aa: CASSLALQGSEKLFF

v_call: TRBV7-8
d_call: TRBD1
j_call: TRBJ2-7
cdr3_aa: CASSFPGQGAHSYEQYF

v_call: TRBV7-7
d_call: NA
j_call: TRBJ2-3
cdr3_aa: CASSPIPAGGADTQYF

v_call: TRBV7-9
d_call: TRBD2
j_call: TRBJ2-1
cdr3_aa: CASSTSGLAGFYNEQFF

v_call: TRBV5-4
d_call: NA
j_call: TRBJ1-6
cdr3_aa: CATRGGSSPLHF

v_call: TRBV28
d_call: NA
j_call: TRBJ1-1
cdr3_aa: CASSLPRREMNTEAFF

v_call: TRBV12-3/TRBV12-4
d_call: NA
j_call: TRBJ1-2
cdr3_aa: CASGPGGLDYGYTF

v_call: TRBV2
d_call: TRBD1
j_call: TRBJ1-5
cdr3_aa: CASSEGPTGVQPQHF

v_call: TRBV7-9
d_call: NA
j_call: TRBJ2-7
cdr3_aa: CASSPQGTSYEQYF

v_call: TRBV3-1
d_call: TRBD1
j_call: TRBJ2-3
cdr3_aa: CASSQVPVGQGVVSQYF

v_call: TRBV7-6
d_call: NA
j_call: TRBJ2-7
cdr3_aa: CASSLVVNSYEQYF

v_call: TRBV7-9
d_call: NA
j_call: TRBJ2-4
cdr3_aa: CASSYGQYPIQYF

v_call: TRBV6-6
d_call: NA
j_call: TRBJ1-5
cdr3_aa: CASSESSPNQPQHF

v_call: TRBV12-3/TRBV12-4
d_call: NA
j_call: TRBJ1-5
cdr3_aa: CASSDRDGSQKPQHF

v_call: TRBV12-3/TRBV12-4
d_call: NA
j_call: TRBJ2-3
cdr3_aa: CASSPGGGGVIDTQYF

v_call: TRBV7-3
d_call: NA
j_call: TRBJ2-2
cdr3_aa: CASSSLASNTGELFF